The 20 T cell receptor beta chains below were found in one sample sequenced in a study of T cells in Graves' hyperthyroidism and ophthalmopathy. Amplified TCR beta CDR3 regions came from RNA transcripts. Initially, a first-round RT-PCR of the TCR CDR3 employed the HTBI primer set. TCRdb redid the calling of the multiplex PCR reads with MiXCR, one entry per CDR3 protein. The repertoire holds 350,000 to 400,000 distinct CDR3 sequences, with 14% to 15% as singletons. The sample comprised blood. The receptors shown here come from a woman aged 30 to 39 with Graves' hyperthyroidism.

This clonotype was counted at least ten times. The J gene is TRBJ2-5, the V gene TRBV11-3; D possibly corresponds to TRBD1 (5 bases). From germline, CDR1 is SGHNT and CDR2 YENEEA. The CDR3 length is 13 residues. The ends were cut back, 0 bases at V and 4 bases at J, with 6 bases in the middle. CDR3 nucleotides: TGTGCCAGCAGCTTAGACAGGGCAGAGACCCAGTACTTC. As protein: CASSLDRAETQYF.

This chain links TRBV4-1 with TRBJ2-1; 11 nucleotides agree with TRBD2. The germline CDR1 and CDR2 sequences are MGHRA and YSYEKL. The J segment lost 8 bases and the V segment lost 1 base, leaving 10 bases of the junction unmatched. The CDR3 is made up of 17 amino acids. CDR3: CASSQVQLAGEGHEQFF. The CDR3, as DNA: TGCGCCAGCAGCCAAGTACAACTAGCGGGAGAAGGGCATGAGCAGTTCTTC.

This clonotype was seen ten or more times. The rearrangement joins TRBV28 to TRBJ1-1; tentatively, D is TRBD1 (5 bases). The V gene's germline CDR1 is MDHEN and CDR2 SYDVKM. The CDR3 is made up of 14 amino acids. V was shortened by 4 bases and J by 0 bases, with 9 bases between the two germline ends. As DNA, the CDR3 is TGTGCCAGCAGTTGGTGGGGCATGAACACTGAAGCTTTCTTT. Translation: CASSWWGMNTEAFF.

The chain couples TRBV4-1 to TRBJ2-5, with TRBD1 identical over 9 bases. CDR1 is MGHRA, CDR2 YSYEKL, per germline. CDR3 length: 15 residues. Trimming cost V 3 bases and J 2 bases; bases outside gene matches: 4. The CDR3, as DNA: TGCGCCAGCAGCCATCCTGGACAGGGGCAAGAGACCCAGTACTTC. Protein sequence: CASSHPGQGQETQYF.

This clonotype showed up many times. The V gene is TRBV27, the J gene TRBJ2-1; 9 bases agree with TRBD2. This CDR3 region has 16 residues. Germline V gives CDR1 MNHEY, CDR2 SMNVEV (reference sequence). After removal of 2 bases from V and 8 bases from J, the junction contained 10 bases not matched to a gene. The CDR3: CASSLGVAGVNDEQFF. CDR3 in DNA: TGTGCCAGCAGTTTAGGAGTAGCGGGAGTTAACGATGAGCAGTTCTTC.

This clonotype was detected only a few times. The chain carries TRBV19 and TRBJ2-3; TRBD2 is a possible D gene (6 bases). V lost 4 bases and J 6 bases, leaving 20 bases between the germline ends. Germline-derived CDR1 and CDR2 are LNHDA and SQIVND (reference sequence). The CDR3 is 16 residues long. CDR3 residues: CASSTSRLGGTDTQYF. The CDR3 nucleotides read TGTGCCAGTAGTACCTCCCGACTAGGAGGGACGGATACGCAGTATTTT.

This rearrangement joins TRBV28 to TRBJ2-5; possible D gene TRBD1, 6 bases. Looked up from germline, CDR1 is MDHEN and CDR2 is SYDVKM. V was pared by 6 bases and J by 5 bases, with 10 bases between. The CDR3 is made up of 12 amino acids. CDR3 residues: CASRRTVETQYF. DNA for the CDR3: TGTGCCAGCAGGAGGACAGTGGAGACCCAGTACTTC.

The rearrangement links TRBV7-9 to TRBJ2-7; TRBD1 matches 7 bases. Losses at the gene ends were 5 bases for V and 3 bases for J; bases not matched to a gene: 13. The germline CDR1 and CDR2 sequences are SEHNR and FQNEAQ (reference sequence). This CDR3 is 16 amino acids long. CDR3 in DNA: TGTGCCAGCAGCCAAGGTAATCCCGGGACAGACTACGAGCAGTACTTC. It encodes CASSQGNPGTDYEQYF.

This clonotype has a count of ten or more. V usage is TRBV30 and J usage is TRBJ1-1; possible D gene TRBD1, 5 bases. CDR3 length: 14 amino acids. The germline V and J ends were trimmed by 4 bases and 4 bases, with 16 bases remaining between them. Germline loops: CDR1 GTSNPN, CDR2 SVGIG (reference sequence). Written as DNA, the CDR3 is TGTGCCTGGAACTACGGGGGTAGGTTCACTGAAGCTTTCTTT. It translates to CAWNYGGRFTEAFF.

As regards this clonotype: A read error may produce the germline difference seen at one junction end. The V call is TRBV7-3, the J call TRBJ2-2, with 7 bases aligning to TRBD2. The length of the CDR3 is 15 residues. Germline lookup yields CDR1 SGHTA and CDR2 FQGTGA. The CDR3 DNA sequence: TGTGCCAGCACCTCAGGGCGGGAGAACGCCGGGGAGCTGTTTTTT. Residues: CASTSGRENAGELFF.

This clonotype has ten or more counts. The gene calls are TRBV28 and TRBJ1-2, with 7 bases that match TRBD1. J gave up 4 bases and V 6 bases, and 5 bases lay outside the gene matches. CDR1 MDHEN and CDR2 SYDVKM come from the germline V gene. CDR3 size: 13 residues. The CDR3, as DNA: TGTGCCAGCAGCCGCGGGACAGCCTATGGCTACACCTTC. Its translation is CASSRGTAYGYTF.

The V call is TRBV20-1, the J call TRBJ2-2; 14 bases agree with TRBD2. V dropped 6 bases and J dropped 7; count of bases not matched to a gene: 13. CDR3 length: 17 amino acids. The germline V gene has CDR1 DFQATT and CDR2 SNEGSKA (reference sequence). The CDR3 region has the DNA TGCAGTGCCGACCCGGGACTAGCGGGAGCGGGAGGCGGGGAGCTGTTTTTT. It translates to CSADPGLAGAGGGELFF.

This clonotype occurred a few times. The rearrangement links TRBV6-1 to TRBJ2-2; 13 bases match TRBD2. Germline V gene lookup returns CDR1 MNHNS and CDR2 SASEGT. V shed 8 bases, J shed 5 bases, and the junction held 5 bases outside the gene matches. The CDR3 runs 15 residues. Here the CDR3 reads CASGTTSGRTGELFF. CDR3 nucleotides: TGTGCCAGCGGGACGACTAGCGGGAGGACCGGGGAGCTGTTTTTT.

The CDR3, as DNA: TGTGCCAGCCAGTACAGGGACGCCGGGGAGCTGTTTTTT. It specifies CASQYRDAGELFF. The genes are TRBV6-9 and TRBJ2-2, with D perhaps matching TRBD1 (6 bases). Germline V gene lookup returns CDR1 MNHGY and CDR2 SVAAGI. This CDR3 comprises 13 residues. V was shortened by 8 bases and J by 6 bases, with 13 bases between the two germline ends.

Remarks on this clonotype: This may stem from a read error, because a much larger clone lies one nucleotide away. The chain carries TRBV4-1 and TRBJ2-7, with a possible D match to TRBD2 (5 bases). Trimming took off 0 bases at V and 0 bases at J, with 18 bases between the two ends. The CDR3 is made up of 18 amino acids. Germline CDR1 is MGHRA and CDR2 is YSYEKL. DNA for the CDR3: TGCGCCAGCAGCCAAGATTTAGGAGGAATTGAGAACTCCTACGAGCAGTACTTC. This codes for CASSQDLGGIENSYEQYF.

This clonotype was seen more than once but under ten times. This chain joins TRBV2 and TRBJ2-2; TRBD2 matches at 12 bases. The V gene's germline CDR1 is SNHLY and CDR2 FYNNEI. The CDR3 covers 16 residues. V was pared by 7 bases and J by 3 bases, with 6 bases of the junction left unmatched. The DNA of the CDR3 is TGTGCCAGCACGGGACTAGCGGGCGTCGACACCGGGGAGCTGTTTTTT. It codes for CASTGLAGVDTGELFF.

This clonotype was recorded at least ten times. The chain combines TRBV2 with TRBJ2-7; D is undetermined. CDR1 and CDR2 (germline): SNHLY, FYNNEI. The CDR3 has 17 residues. V lost 1 base, J lost 3 bases, and 19 bases lay in between. The CDR3 here is CASSEGVLSPTYYEQYF. CDR3 bases: TGTGCCAGCAGTGAAGGCGTCCTATCGCCGACTTACTACGAGCAGTACTTC.

V gene TRBV10-2 combines with J gene TRBJ2-2; 8 bases match TRBD2. V shed 2 bases and J 7 bases; nucleotides not matched to a gene: 9. This CDR3 spans 16 amino acids. Germline values: CDR1 WSHSY, CDR2 SAAADI. This CDR3 is CASSEGGLVVGGELFF. Written as DNA, the CDR3 is TGCGCCAGCAGTGAGGGGGGACTAGTTGTTGGCGGGGAGCTGTTTTTT.

As regards this clonotype: This clone may be a read error of a much larger clone one base away. The chain joins TRBV20-1 to TRBJ1-1, with 8 bases that match TRBD1. The trim removed 2 bases at V and 3 bases at J, leaving 5 bases unmatched. Germline CDR1 is DFQATT and CDR2 is SNEGSKA (reference sequence). The CDR3 length is 14 residues. The CDR3 DNA reads as TGCAGTGCTAGACCGATGACAGGGGACACTGAAGCTTTCTTT. Amino acids: CSARPMTGDTEAFF.

Only a few counts were recorded for this clonotype. This chain joins TRBV29-1 and TRBJ2-7; D gene ambiguous. V lost 1 base to trimming and J lost 2 bases, with 12 bases between them. CDR3 length equals 14 residues. CDR1 is SQVTM, CDR2 ANQGSEA, per germline. The CDR3 region is CSVEGGSGTYEQYF. CDR3 DNA sequence: TGCAGCGTTGAAGGAGGTTCTGGGACCTACGAGCAGTACTTC.